This T cell receptor beta chain was recorded in a study of Ad26.COV2.S vaccination and SARS-CoV-2 variants. Study in general: Donor was assigned to the Ad26.COV2.S arm of trial COV1001. The study, taken as a whole, reports: Spike-specific TCR breadth ran higher among vaccine recipients than placebo recipients.

Germline V CDR1 and CDR2: SGHKS, YYEKEE (reference sequence). This CDR3 has 17 amino acids. Losses at the gene ends were 4 bases for V and 1 base for J; bases not matched to a gene: 4. Concerning this clone itself: What it recognizes is unknown.

Documented treatment: roughly 20 received Ad26.COV2.S at low or high dose, single or two shots; several received placebo; per-sample allocation not given. Collection of samples fell on day 63 after the first vaccine or placebo injection. Boston provided a donor who was an adult aged 18-55 years. TCRdb's copy holds only in-frame clones and misses some; the assay was immunoSEQ multiplex PCR. The data show about 480,000 clones, 87% seen once. The specimen was peripheral blood, collected in a trial of Ad26.COV2.S vaccine versus placebo. The chain links TRBV5-5 to TRBJ2-6; TRBD2 matches 11 bases. The clonotype was recovered from a person between 18 and 60 years old who received the Ad26.COV2.S COVID-19 vaccine or a placebo. The CDR3 loop is CASSPTSGKSGANVLTF. Written as DNA, the CDR3 is TGTGCCAGCAGCCCGACTAGCGGGAAGTCTGGGGCCAACGTCCTGACTTTC.